This T cell receptor beta chain originates from a study of cytomegalovirus exposure and HLA in healthy donors. In the study overall: From donors who were HLA-typed, an early data release held 80 million or so unique TCRs.

Study observations and caveats: Per a later analysis, HLA-associated TCR beta chains showed more clonal expansion than other, equally common TCR beta chains. The dataset shows that most TCR sequences were rare, while some public TCRs occurred in many donors. The later analysis indicated that the majority of CMV-associated TCR beta chains appeared HLA-restricted.

Of note for this clone: The antigen is unknown.

Per germline, CDR1 SGHRS and CDR2 YFSETQ. The CDR3 runs 13 residues. After removal of 5 bases from V and 7 bases from J, the junction contained 6 bases not matched to a gene. Both 60 Vbeta primers and 13 Jbeta primers went into the PCR. Sequencing was performed with immunoSEQ multiplex PCR; in TCRdb, only in-frame clones are kept and a portion is missing. The sample has approximately 110,000 clones, under 70% seen once; the top ten hold about 8%. The sample taken for sequencing was PBMCs. The chain is built from TRBV5-1 and TRBJ2-1; 7 bases agree with TRBD2. The sequence was obtained from a man aged 18 to 30 in good health and CMV-seropositive. CDR3 in DNA: TGCGCCAGCAGGGGGGGGGTGATGAATGAGCAGTTCTTC. Encoded protein: CASRGGVMNEQFF.